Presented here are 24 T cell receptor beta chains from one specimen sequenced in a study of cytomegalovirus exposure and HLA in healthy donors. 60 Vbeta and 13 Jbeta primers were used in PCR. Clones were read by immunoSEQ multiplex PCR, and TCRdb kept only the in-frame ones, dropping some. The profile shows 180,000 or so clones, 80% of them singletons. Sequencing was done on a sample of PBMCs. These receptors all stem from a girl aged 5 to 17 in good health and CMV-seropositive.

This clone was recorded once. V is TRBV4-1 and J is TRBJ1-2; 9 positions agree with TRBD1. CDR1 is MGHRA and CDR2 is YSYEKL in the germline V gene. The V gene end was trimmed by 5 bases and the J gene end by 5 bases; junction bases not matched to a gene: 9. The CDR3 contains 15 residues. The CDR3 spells CASSIPGQGPYGYTF. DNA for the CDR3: TGCGCCAGCAGCATACCGGGACAGGGTCCTTATGGCTACACCTTC.

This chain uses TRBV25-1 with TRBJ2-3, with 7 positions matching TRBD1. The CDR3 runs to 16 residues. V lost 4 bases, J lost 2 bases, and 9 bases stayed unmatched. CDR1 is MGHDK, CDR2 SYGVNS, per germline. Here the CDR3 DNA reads TGTGCCAGCAGTGCTCCCGGGACAGATCTCACAGATACGCAGTATTTT. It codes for CASSAPGTDLTDTQYF.

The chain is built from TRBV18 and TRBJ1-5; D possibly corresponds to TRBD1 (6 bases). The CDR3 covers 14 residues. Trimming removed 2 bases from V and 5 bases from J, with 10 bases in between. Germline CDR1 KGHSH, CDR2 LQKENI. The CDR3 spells CASSPFEGDQPQHF. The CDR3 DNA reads TGTGCCAGCTCACCATTTGAGGGGGATCAGCCCCAGCATTTT. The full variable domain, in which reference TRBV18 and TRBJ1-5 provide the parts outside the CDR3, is NAGVMQNPRHLVRRRGQEARLRCSPMKGHSHVYWYRQLPEEGLKFMVYLQKENIIDESGMPKERFSAEFPKEGPSILRIQQVVRGDSAAYFCASSPFEGDQPQHFGDGTRLSIL.

CDR3 amino acids: CASSLGTGLAAPYEQYF. CDR3 nucleotides: TGTGCCAGCAGCTTAGGAACGGGCCTAGCGGCACCCTACGAGCAGTACTTC. The chain has TRBV7-6 and TRBJ2-7; 7 bases fit TRBD2. Germline V CDR1 and CDR2: SGHVS, FNYEAQ. CDR3 size: 17 residues. The V segment lost 1 base and the J segment 2 bases; nucleotides outside the gene matches: 11.

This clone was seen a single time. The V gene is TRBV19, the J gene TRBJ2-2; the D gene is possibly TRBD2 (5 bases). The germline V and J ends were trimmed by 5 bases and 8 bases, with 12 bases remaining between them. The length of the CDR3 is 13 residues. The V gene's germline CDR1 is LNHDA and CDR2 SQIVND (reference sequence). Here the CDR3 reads CASSSSGRGELFF. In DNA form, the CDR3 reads TGTGCCAGTAGTTCGAGCGGCCGAGGGGAGCTGTTTTTT.

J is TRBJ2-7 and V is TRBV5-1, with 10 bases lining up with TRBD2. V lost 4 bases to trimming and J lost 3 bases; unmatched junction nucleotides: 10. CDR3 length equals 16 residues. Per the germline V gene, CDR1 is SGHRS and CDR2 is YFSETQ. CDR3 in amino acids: CASSGYTSGTFYEQYF. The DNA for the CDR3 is TGCGCCAGCAGCGGCTACACTAGCGGGACTTTCTACGAGCAGTACTTC.

This chain's CDR3 is CASSQSTSGQETQYF. DNA of the CDR3: TGTGCCAGCAGCCAATCGACTAGCGGGCAAGAGACCCAGTACTTC. This chain uses TRBV4-2 with TRBJ2-5, with 10 bases that match TRBD2. The CDR3 contains 15 residues. CDR1 LGHNA and CDR2 YNFKEQ come from the germline V gene. Unmatched junction bases numbered 2, after V lost 2 bases and J lost 2 bases.

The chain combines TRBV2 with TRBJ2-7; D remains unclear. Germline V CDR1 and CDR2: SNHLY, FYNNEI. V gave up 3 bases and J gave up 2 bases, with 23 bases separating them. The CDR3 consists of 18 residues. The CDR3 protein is CASSDIAYTLTDTYEQYF. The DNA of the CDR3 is TGTGCCAGCAGTGATATAGCATACACCCTAACGGATACCTACGAGCAGTACTTC.

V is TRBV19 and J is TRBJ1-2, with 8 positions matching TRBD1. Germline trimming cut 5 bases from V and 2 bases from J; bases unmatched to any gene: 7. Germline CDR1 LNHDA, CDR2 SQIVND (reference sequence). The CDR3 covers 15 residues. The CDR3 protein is CASSPGQATNYGYTF. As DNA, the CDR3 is TGTGCCAGTAGTCCGGGACAGGCAACCAACTATGGCTACACCTTC.

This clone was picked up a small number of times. The CDR3 sequence: CASSIEWTAFSETQYF. The CDR3 bases are TGTGCCAGTAGTATAGAGTGGACAGCCTTCTCGGAGACCCAGTACTTC. The J gene is TRBJ2-5, the V gene TRBV19; D is perhaps TRBD1 (6 bases). V was clipped by 0 bases and J by 5 bases, with 16 bases between them. Germline V gives CDR1 LNHDA, CDR2 SQIVND (reference sequence). The CDR3 extends over 16 amino acids.

The CDR3 DNA is TGTGCCAGCAGTTCCGGGACAGGGGTCGACGAGCAGTACTTC. Protein product: CASSSGTGVDEQYF. V usage is TRBV27 and J usage is TRBJ2-7; 10 nucleotides align to TRBD1. J was trimmed by 5 bases and V by 4 bases; bases with no gene match: 5. Germline loops: CDR1 MNHEY, CDR2 SMNVEV (reference sequence). The CDR3 loop spans 14 amino acids.

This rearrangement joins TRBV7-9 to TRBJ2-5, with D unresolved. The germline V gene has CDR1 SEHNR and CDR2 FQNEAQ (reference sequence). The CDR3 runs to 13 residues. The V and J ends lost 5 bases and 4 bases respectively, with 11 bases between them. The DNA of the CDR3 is TGTGCCAGCAGCCCCCGTCGTCGAGAGACCCAGTACTTC. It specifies CASSPRRRETQYF.

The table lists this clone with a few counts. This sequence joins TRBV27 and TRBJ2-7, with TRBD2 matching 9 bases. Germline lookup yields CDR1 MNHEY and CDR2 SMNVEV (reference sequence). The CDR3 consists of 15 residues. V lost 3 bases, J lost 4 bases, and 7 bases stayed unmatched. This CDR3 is CASSFRAGGPYEQYF. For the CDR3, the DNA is TGTGCCAGCAGTTTTAGGGCGGGAGGGCCGTACGAGCAGTACTTC.

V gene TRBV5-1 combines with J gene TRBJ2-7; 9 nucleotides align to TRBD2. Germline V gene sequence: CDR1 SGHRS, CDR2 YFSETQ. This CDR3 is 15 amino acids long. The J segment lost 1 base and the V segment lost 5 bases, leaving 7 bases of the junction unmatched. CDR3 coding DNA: TGCGCCAGCAGGACGACTAGCGGATATTCCTACGAGCAGTACTTC. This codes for CASRTTSGYSYEQYF. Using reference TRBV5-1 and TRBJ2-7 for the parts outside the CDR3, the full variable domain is KAGVTQTPRYLIKTRGQQVTLSCSPISGHRSVSWYQQTPGQGLQFLFEYFSETQRNKGNFPGRFSGRQFSNSRSEMNVSTLELGDSALYLCASRTTSGYSYEQYFGPGTRLTVT.

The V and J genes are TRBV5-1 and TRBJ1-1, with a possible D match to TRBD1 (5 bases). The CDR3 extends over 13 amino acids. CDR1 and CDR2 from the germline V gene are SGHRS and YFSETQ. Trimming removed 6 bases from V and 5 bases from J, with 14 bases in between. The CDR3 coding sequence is TGCGCCAGCACCACCCCCGGGGGGACTGAAGCTTTCTTT. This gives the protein CASTTPGGTEAFF.

The CDR3 spells CASSLKGAYGYTF. The DNA for the CDR3 is TGTGCCAGCAGCTTGAAGGGAGCCTATGGCTACACCTTC. The chain uses TRBV5-6 and TRBJ1-2; D not resolved. V was clipped by 1 base and J by 4 bases, with 8 bases between them. The length of the CDR3 is 13 residues. Per the germline V gene, CDR1 is SGHDT and CDR2 is YYEEEE.

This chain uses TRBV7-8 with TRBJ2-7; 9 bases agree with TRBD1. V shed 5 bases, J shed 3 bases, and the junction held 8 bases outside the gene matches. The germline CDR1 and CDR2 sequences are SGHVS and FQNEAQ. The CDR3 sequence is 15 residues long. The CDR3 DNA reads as TGTGCCAGCAGCAACCAAGACAGGGGGAACTACGAGCAGTACTTC. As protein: CASSNQDRGNYEQYF.

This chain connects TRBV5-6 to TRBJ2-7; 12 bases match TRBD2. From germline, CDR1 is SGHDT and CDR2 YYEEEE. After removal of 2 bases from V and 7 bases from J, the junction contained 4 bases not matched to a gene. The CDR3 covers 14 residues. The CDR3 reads CASSFLAGGLEQYF. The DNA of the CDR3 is TGTGCCAGCAGCTTCCTAGCGGGAGGGTTGGAGCAGTACTTC.

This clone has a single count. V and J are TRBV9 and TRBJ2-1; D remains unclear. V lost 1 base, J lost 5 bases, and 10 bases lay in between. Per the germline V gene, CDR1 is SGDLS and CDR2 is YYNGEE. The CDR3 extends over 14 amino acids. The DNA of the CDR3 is TGTGCCAGCAGCGTATCACTACCTAACAATGAGCAGTTCTTC. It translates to CASSVSLPNNEQFF.

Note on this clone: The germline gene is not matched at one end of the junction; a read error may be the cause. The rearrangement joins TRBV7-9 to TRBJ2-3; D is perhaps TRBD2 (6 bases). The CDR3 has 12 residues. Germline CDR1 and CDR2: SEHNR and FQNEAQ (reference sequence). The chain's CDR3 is CSSRNGGSTQYF. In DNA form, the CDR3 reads TGTTCCAGCAGAAATGGGGGGTCCACGCAGTATTTT.

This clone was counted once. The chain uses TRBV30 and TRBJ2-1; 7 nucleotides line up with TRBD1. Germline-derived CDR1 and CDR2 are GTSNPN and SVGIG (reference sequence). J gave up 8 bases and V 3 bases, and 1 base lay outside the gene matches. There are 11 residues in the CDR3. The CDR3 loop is CAWRGGYEQFF. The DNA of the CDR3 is TGTGCCTGGAGAGGGGGCTATGAGCAGTTCTTC.

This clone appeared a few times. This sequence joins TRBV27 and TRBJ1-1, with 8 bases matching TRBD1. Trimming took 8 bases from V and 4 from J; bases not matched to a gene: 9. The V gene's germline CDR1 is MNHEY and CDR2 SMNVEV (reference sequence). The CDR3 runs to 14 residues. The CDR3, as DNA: TGTGCCAGCTACCCGGACAGGGTATTCACTGAAGCTTTCTTT. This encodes CASYPDRVFTEAFF.

DNA of the CDR3: TGTGCCAGCAGGGGGACAGGGAACTATGGCTACACCTTC. Its translation: CASRGTGNYGYTF. This chain links TRBV6-1 with TRBJ1-2; 9 bases line up with TRBD1. The CDR3 loop spans 13 amino acids. The germline gives CDR1 MNHNS, CDR2 SASEGT. V trimming: 6 bases; J trimming: 2 bases; junction bases outside the gene matches: 1.

The CDR3 reads CSVGVLQGFWTTEAFF. The CDR3 DNA reads as TGCAGCGTTGGGGTCCTCCAGGGGTTTTGGACCACTGAAGCTTTCTTT. The rearrangement joins TRBV29-1 to TRBJ1-1, with D possibly being TRBD1 (6 bases). Trimming pared 4 bases from V and 4 bases from J, leaving 22 bases between. The CDR3 has 16 residues. CDR1 and CDR2 from the germline V gene are SQVTM and ANQGSEA. The full variable domain, rest sourced from reference TRBV29-1 and TRBJ1-1, is SAVISQKPSRDICQRGTSLTIQCQVDSQVTMMFWYRQQPGQSLTLIATANQGSEATYESGFVIDKFPISRPNLTFSTLTVSNMSPEDSSIYLCSVGVLQGFWTTEAFFGQGTRLTVV.